A selection of T cell receptor beta chains follows, all from one sample in a study of response to subunit inactivated influenza vaccine. One entry per CDR3 protein results from TCRdb running MiXCR on the RT-PCR reads. The sample shows about 570,000 distinct CDR3 sequences, 10% to 12% of them seen only once. These data were also reused for a study on T cells expressing NK-cell markers.

The sample was PBMCs from blood, taken on the day of vaccination. Receptors originate from a man aged 50 to 59 who received an inactivated influenza vaccine. CDR3s include the opening cysteine and the closing phenylalanine or tryptophan. The order of the fields is V gene, J gene, clone size, D gene, CDR3 DNA, CDR3 protein. A D gene is named only where the DNA matches it firmly. Where a row states a size, it is once, few, many or the class of an expanded clone; other rows omit it.

v_gene: TRBV6-2/TRBV6-3; j_gene: TRBJ1-1; abundance: few; d_gene: TRBD1; CDR3nt: TGTGCCAGCAGTTTCTCGACAGGGGGCAGAATCACTGAAGCTTTCTTT; CDR3aa: CASSFSTGGRITEAFF
v_gene: TRBV9; j_gene: TRBJ2-3; abundance: .; d_gene: .; CDR3nt: TGTGCCAGCAGCAACCCCCTAGCGTTGGCAGATACGCAGTATTTT; CDR3aa: CASSNPLALADTQYF
v_gene: TRBV7-9; j_gene: TRBJ2-7; abundance: few; d_gene: .; CDR3nt: TGTGCCAGCAGCTTGGGCTTGGGTGAGCAGTACTTC; CDR3aa: CASSLGLGEQYF
v_gene: TRBV4-1; j_gene: TRBJ2-1; abundance: .; d_gene: TRBD1; CDR3nt: TGCGCCAGCAGTTGGACAGGGAGTGGCGGGGATGAGCAGTTCTTC; CDR3aa: CASSWTGSGGDEQFF
v_gene: TRBV30; j_gene: TRBJ2-5; abundance: few; d_gene: .; CDR3nt: TGTGCCTGGAGTAGAAACAGGGCAGAGACCCAGTACTTC; CDR3aa: CAWSRNRAETQYF
v_gene: TRBV20-1; j_gene: TRBJ2-7; abundance: .; d_gene: TRBD1; CDR3nt: TGCAGTGCTACTACAGGGGTAGGCGAGCAGTACTTC; CDR3aa: CSATTGVGEQYF
v_gene: TRBV28; j_gene: TRBJ2-7; abundance: .; d_gene: TRBD2; CDR3nt: TGTGCCAGCAGACCCCTAGCGGGAGCCTACGAGCAGTACTTC; CDR3aa: CASRPLAGAYEQYF
v_gene: TRBV2; j_gene: TRBJ2-7; abundance: .; d_gene: .; CDR3nt: TGTGCCAGCAGTCGTCGGACTCTTACCGCTCACTACGAGCAGTACTTC; CDR3aa: CASSRRTLTAHYEQYF
v_gene: TRBV28; j_gene: TRBJ2-7; abundance: few; d_gene: TRBD2; CDR3nt: TGTGCCAGCAGTCCATCCCGACTAGCGGGGCGATCCTACGAGCAGTACTTC; CDR3aa: CASSPSRLAGRSYEQYF
v_gene: TRBV24-1; j_gene: TRBJ2-3; abundance: many; d_gene: .; CDR3nt: TGTGCCACCAGTGATTTAGGGGTCTCCACAGATACGCAGTATTTT; CDR3aa: CATSDLGVSTDTQYF
v_gene: TRBV27; j_gene: TRBJ1-2; abundance: few; d_gene: TRBD1; CDR3nt: TGTGCCAGCAGGACCATACCGGACAGGGAAACCTTC; CDR3aa: CASRTIPDRETF
v_gene: TRBV7-2; j_gene: TRBJ2-2; abundance: .; d_gene: TRBD1; CDR3nt: TGTGCCAGCAGCTCGACAGGGGGCGACTACACCGGGGAGCTGTTTTTT; CDR3aa: CASSSTGGDYTGELFF
v_gene: TRBV20-1; j_gene: TRBJ2-5; abundance: few; d_gene: TRBD2; CDR3nt: TGCAGTCTCCCGAGCGGGGGGGCGGGTGAGACCCAGTACTTC; CDR3aa: CSLPSGGAGETQYF
v_gene: TRBV7-9; j_gene: TRBJ1-4; abundance: few; d_gene: TRBD1; CDR3nt: TGTGCCAGCAGGGCGGGACAGGCTGAAAAACTGTTTTTT; CDR3aa: CASRAGQAEKLFF
v_gene: TRBV7-8; j_gene: TRBJ1-1; abundance: few; d_gene: .; CDR3nt: TGTGCCAGCAGCTTAGATCGGCGAGAGAACACTGAAGCTTTCTTT; CDR3aa: CASSLDRRENTEAFF
v_gene: TRBV24-1; j_gene: TRBJ2-5; abundance: few; d_gene: TRBD1; CDR3nt: TGTGCCACCAGTGATACCTCAAGACCTCGGACAGGGAGAGAGACCCAGTACTTC; CDR3aa: CATSDTSRPRTGRETQYF
v_gene: TRBV6-5; j_gene: TRBJ2-4; abundance: .; d_gene: TRBD1; CDR3nt: TGTGCCAGCAGTTACTCGGCAGGGGGAGCCAAAAACATTCAGTACTTC; CDR3aa: CASSYSAGGAKNIQYF
v_gene: TRBV11-2; j_gene: TRBJ2-2; abundance: .; d_gene: .; CDR3nt: TGTGCCAGCACCCCGCGCGGGGAGCTGTTTTTT; CDR3aa: CASTPRGELFF
v_gene: TRBV18; j_gene: TRBJ2-2; abundance: few; d_gene: TRBD2; CDR3nt: TGTGCCAGCTCCGCGGGGACTACCTACACCGGGGAGCTGTTTTTT; CDR3aa: CASSAGTTYTGELFF
v_gene: TRBV19; j_gene: TRBJ2-7; abundance: .; d_gene: .; CDR3nt: TGTGCCACCCAAAGGAGGGACACCTACGAGCAGTACTTC; CDR3aa: CATQRRDTYEQYF
v_gene: TRBV7-6; j_gene: TRBJ2-7; abundance: .; d_gene: TRBD2; CDR3nt: TGTGCCAGCAGCCGTACTAGCGGGGGGTTTCGGTACGAGCAGTACTTC; CDR3aa: CASSRTSGGFRYEQYF
v_gene: TRBV6-1; j_gene: TRBJ2-7; abundance: many; d_gene: TRBD1; CDR3nt: TGTGCCAGCAGTGCCTCGGACAGGGGGAGCTCCTACGAGCAGTACTTC; CDR3aa: CASSASDRGSSYEQYF
v_gene: TRBV7-2; j_gene: TRBJ2-1; abundance: .; d_gene: TRBD2; CDR3nt: TGTGCCAGCAGCTTAGGGTTAACGGGAGGGCCCAATGAGCAGTTCTTC; CDR3aa: CASSLGLTGGPNEQFF
v_gene: TRBV20-1; j_gene: TRBJ2-5; abundance: .; d_gene: .; CDR3nt: TGCAGTGCCCCGGGACACCAGTACCAAGAGACCCAGTACTTC; CDR3aa: CSAPGHQYQETQYF
v_gene: TRBV12-3/TRBV12-4; j_gene: TRBJ2-1; abundance: many; d_gene: .; CDR3nt: TGTGCCAGCTACAACTCGGGTCTCGTAGTTAATGAGCAGTTCTTC; CDR3aa: CASYNSGLVVNEQFF
v_gene: TRBV20-1; j_gene: TRBJ2-5; abundance: .; d_gene: TRBD1; CDR3nt: TGCAGTGCTAGAGATCTCGGGACAGGGGGGACCCAGTACTTC; CDR3aa: CSARDLGTGGTQYF
v_gene: TRBV20-1; j_gene: TRBJ2-3; abundance: .; d_gene: .; CDR3nt: TGCAGTGCTAGCGGGAGCGGAGGGAGGACAGATACGCAGTATTTT; CDR3aa: CSASGSGGRTDTQYF
v_gene: TRBV4-1; j_gene: TRBJ1-1; abundance: few; d_gene: .; CDR3nt: TGCGCCAGCAGCCGATCCGATTTGGGGTTCACTGAAGCTTTCTTT; CDR3aa: CASSRSDLGFTEAFF
v_gene: TRBV6-2/TRBV6-3; j_gene: TRBJ2-7; abundance: few; d_gene: .; CDR3nt: TGTGCCAGCATAGGGGCTAGGAGCGAGCAGTACTTC; CDR3aa: CASIGARSEQYF
v_gene: TRBV4-3; j_gene: TRBJ1-5; abundance: .; d_gene: .; CDR3nt: TGCGCCAGCAGCCAAGTACTCGGCCAGCCCCAGCATTTT; CDR3aa: CASSQVLGQPQHF
v_gene: TRBV4-1; j_gene: TRBJ2-1; abundance: many; d_gene: .; CDR3nt: TGCGCCAGCAGCTCGTCTCGGCAGCAGTTCTTC; CDR3aa: CASSSSRQQFF
v_gene: TRBV5-1; j_gene: TRBJ2-3; abundance: few; d_gene: TRBD2; CDR3nt: TGCGCCAGCAGCCCAGGGACTAGCGGATTGTTTTCAGATACGCAGTATTTT; CDR3aa: CASSPGTSGLFSDTQYF
v_gene: TRBV2; j_gene: TRBJ1-1; abundance: many; d_gene: .; CDR3nt: TGTGCCAGCAACCGTCGGGGGGCGGCTTTCTTT; CDR3aa: CASNRRGAAFF